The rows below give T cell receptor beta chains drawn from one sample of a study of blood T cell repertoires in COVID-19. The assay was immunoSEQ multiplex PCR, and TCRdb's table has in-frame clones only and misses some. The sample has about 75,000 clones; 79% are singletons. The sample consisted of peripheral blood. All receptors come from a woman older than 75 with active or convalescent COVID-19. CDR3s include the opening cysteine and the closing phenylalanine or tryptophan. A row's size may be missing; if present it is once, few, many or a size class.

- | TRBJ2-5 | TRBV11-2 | CASSLQGLAGETQYF
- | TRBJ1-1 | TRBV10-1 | CASSESGREAFF
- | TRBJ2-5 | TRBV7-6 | CASSRTGQSLQETQYF
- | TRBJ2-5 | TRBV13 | CASSLAYVGDQETQYF
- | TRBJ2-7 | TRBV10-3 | CAISVSTSGYEQYF
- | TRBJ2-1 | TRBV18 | CASSPLPGGIHNEQFF
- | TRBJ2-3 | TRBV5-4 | CASSLDSVVDTQYF
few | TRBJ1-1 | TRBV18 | CASSPAPRAGEAFF
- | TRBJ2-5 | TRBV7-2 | CASSVSGGAGETQYF
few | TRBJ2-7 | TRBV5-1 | CASSPWTSSYEQYF
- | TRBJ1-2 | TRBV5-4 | CASSLGGGSYGYTF
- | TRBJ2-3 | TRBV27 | CASATWGGNTDTQYF
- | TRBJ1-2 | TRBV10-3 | CAISEPGNYGYTF
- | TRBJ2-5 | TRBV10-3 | CAIRDRDRGQETQYF
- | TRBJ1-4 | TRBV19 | CASSMGRQRDNEKLFF
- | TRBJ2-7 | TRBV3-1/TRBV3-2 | CAIPFGHSGTGDNSYYEQYF
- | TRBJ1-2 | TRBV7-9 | CASSSKTGGYGYTF
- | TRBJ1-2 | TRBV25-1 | CASSDTDAYGYTF